This entry lists 13 T cell receptor beta chains sequenced from one sample in a study of T cell responses to AZD1222 COVID-19 vaccine. The protocol was immunoSEQ multiplex PCR, while the TCRdb copy is restricted to in-frame clones and leaves out a portion. The sample consists of about 120,000 clones, around 87% of them appearing once. This specimen was peripheral blood, taken 28 days after the second AZD1222 dose. The receptors stem from an adult who received the AZD1222 COVID-19 vaccine.

V is TRBV3-1 (or the pseudogene TRBV3-2) and J is TRBJ2-3, with D maybe TRBD2 (5 bases). With 6 bases removed from V and 0 bases from J, the gap between germline ends came to 16 bases. From germline, CDR1 is LGHDT and CDR2 YNNKEL (reference sequence). The length of the CDR3 is 16 residues. DNA for the CDR3: TGTGCCAGCAGTACGGGATTTGGCGCTAGCACAGATACGCAGTATTTT. Translation gives CASSTGFGASTDTQYF.

This clone was seen only once. The chain employs TRBV28 and TRBJ1-1; the D gene is possibly TRBD1 (5 bases). The CDR3 is made up of 14 amino acids. Germline CDR1 is MDHEN and CDR2 is SYDVKM. Trimming cost V 7 bases and J 1 base, with 13 bases left between them. The CDR3 sequence: CASTLGTKNTEAFF. The CDR3 DNA is TGTGCCAGCACCCTTGGGACCAAGAACACTGAAGCTTTCTTT.

The chain combines TRBV2 with TRBJ1-2, with D unresolved. Germline V lookup: CDR1 SNHLY, CDR2 FYNNEI. The CDR3 length is 14 residues. V was shortened by 1 base and J by 2 bases, with 8 bases between the two germline ends. The CDR3 DNA reads as TGTGCCAGCAGTGAAGTAGCTCCAAACTATGGCTACACCTTC. The encoded protein is CASSEVAPNYGYTF.

This clone was counted a single time. V gene TRBV19 combines with J gene TRBJ1-5; D is uncertain. CDR3 length: 16 residues. Germline CDR1 reads LNHDA; CDR2 reads SQIVND (reference sequence). V was pared by 5 bases and J by 0 bases, with 14 bases between. The CDR3 DNA follows: TGTGCCAGTAGTGATCGGCCGGGGTATAGCAATCAGCCCCAGCATTTT. Its protein is CASSDRPGYSNQPQHF.

CDR3 sequence reads: CASWTRGGPNDGYTF. The CDR3 DNA reads as TGTGCCAGTTGGACTCGGGGTGGTCCCAACGATGGCTACACCTTC. The J gene is TRBJ1-2, the V gene TRBV28; no clear D gene. V was cut by 9 bases and J by 6 bases, with 23 bases left in between. The CDR3 contains 15 residues. Germline V gene lookup returns CDR1 MDHEN and CDR2 SYDVKM.

Here the CDR3 DNA reads TGTGCCAGCAGTAAAGGGGGTTTTGGCACTGAAGCTTTCTTT. Its translation is CASSKGGFGTEAFF. V is TRBV6-2 or TRBV6-3 and J is TRBJ1-1, with D possibly matching TRBD1 (6 bases). The V and J ends lost 5 bases and 4 bases respectively, with 14 bases between them. This CDR3 has 14 amino acids. Germline loops: CDR1 MNHEY, CDR2 SVGEGT.

The rearrangement links TRBV18 to TRBJ1-4; the D gene is possibly TRBD1 (5 bases). The ends were cut back, 4 bases at V and 0 bases at J, with 12 bases in the middle. CDR1 and CDR2 from the germline V gene are KGHSH and LQKENI. CDR3 length: 16 residues. The CDR3, as DNA: TGTGCCAGCTCACACGGGGCCACCCCAACTAATGAAAAACTGTTTTTT. Translated: CASSHGATPTNEKLFF. Full variable domain (outside the CDR3, taken from reference TRBV18 and TRBJ1-4): NAGVMQNPRHLVRRRGQEARLRCSPMKGHSHVYWYRQLPEEGLKFMVYLQKENIIDESGMPKERFSAEFPKEGPSILRIQQVVRGDSAAYFCASSHGATPTNEKLFFGSGTQLSVL.

The V and J genes are TRBV2 and TRBJ2-3; a possible D gene is TRBD1 (5 bases). CDR1 is SNHLY, CDR2 FYNNEI, per germline. V lost 3 bases to trimming and J lost 3 bases, with 13 bases between them. The CDR3 runs 15 residues. The CDR3 nucleotides are TGTGCCAGCAGTGAGCGCAGGGATAGTACAGATACGCAGTATTTT. Translated, it gives CASSERRDSTDTQYF.

This chain uses TRBV19 with TRBJ2-5, with 10 bases aligning to TRBD1. Trimming at V came to 4 bases and at J to 4 bases, leaving 0 bases not matched to a gene. The length of the CDR3 is 13 residues. CDR1 is LNHDA and CDR2 is SQIVND in the germline V gene (reference sequence). The CDR3: CASSRDRGETQYF. As DNA, the CDR3 is TGTGCCAGTAGTAGGGACAGGGGAGAGACCCAGTACTTC.

This clone was observed a few times. The chain has TRBV5-6 and TRBJ2-2; 9 bases are shared with TRBD2. There are 15 residues in the CDR3. Germline V CDR1 and CDR2: SGHDT, YYEEEE. V was clipped by 2 bases and J by 4 bases; unmatched bases: 3. The CDR3 reads CASSFRGGATGELFF. DNA of the CDR3: TGTGCCAGCAGCTTCCGCGGGGGGGCCACCGGGGAGCTGTTTTTT.

The chain carries TRBV7-6 and TRBJ2-3, with a possible D match to TRBD2 (5 bases). This CDR3 comprises 16 residues. Looked up from germline, CDR1 is SGHVS and CDR2 is FNYEAQ. Trimming left V 1 base short and J 0 bases short, with 11 bases between. The CDR3 DNA follows: TGTGCCAGCAGCTTAGTGCGGGCCCCTAGCACAGATACGCAGTATTTT. The encoded protein is CASSLVRAPSTDTQYF.

V gene TRBV19 combines with J gene TRBJ2-1, with D possibly matching TRBD2 (6 bases). This CDR3 is built from 15 residues. The germline V gene has CDR1 LNHDA and CDR2 SQIVND (reference sequence). Trimming left V 1 base short and J 7 bases short, with 14 bases between. The CDR3 bases are TGTGCCAGTAGTATAGCGGGAGTTCTCGGGAATGAGCAGTTCTTC. It codes for CASSIAGVLGNEQFF.

V is TRBV10-3 and J is TRBJ1-4, with 8 nucleotides matching TRBD1. The CDR3 sequence is 17 residues long. The germline CDR1 and CDR2 sequences are ENHRY and SYGVKD. The junction had 6 bases not matched to a gene; V was cut back by 2 bases and J by 1 base. The CDR3: CAISETGQGITNEKLFF. As DNA, the CDR3 is TGTGCCATCAGTGAGACAGGACAGGGAATAACTAATGAAAAACTGTTTTTT.